This T cell receptor (beta chain) was found in a study of blood T cell repertoires in COVID-19. Study-wide context: Specimens from acute and convalescent COVID-19 originated in the United States, Italy and Spain.

Seattle cases were enrolled at active infection and followed longitudinally. Original handling: The authors estimated nucleated cell counts from reference gene primer amplification. Repertoires were generated with immunoSEQ multiplex PCR, while TCRdb's copy carries only in-frame clones and drops some. V, J and clone size are taken as reported in that table, and D and trimming were inferred from the DNA itself. Of tens of thousands of clones in the sample, around four fifths are singletons; the top ten hold about 16%. Germline V lookup: CDR1 SNHLY, CDR2 FYNNEI. The CDR3 sequence is 15 residues long. The V gene lost 7 bases and the J gene lost 9 bases, with 25 bases spanning the gap.

The receptor was derived from a man in his sixties with COVID-19, enrolled during active disease. Material for sequencing was peripheral blood. The chain couples TRBV2 to TRBJ2-7, with a weak D call TRBD2 (5 bases). The CDR3 DNA sequence: TGTGCCAGCAACCCTGAGGAGACAAAGGTTGAGGGGCAGTACTTC. Translating gives CASNPEETKVEGQYF.